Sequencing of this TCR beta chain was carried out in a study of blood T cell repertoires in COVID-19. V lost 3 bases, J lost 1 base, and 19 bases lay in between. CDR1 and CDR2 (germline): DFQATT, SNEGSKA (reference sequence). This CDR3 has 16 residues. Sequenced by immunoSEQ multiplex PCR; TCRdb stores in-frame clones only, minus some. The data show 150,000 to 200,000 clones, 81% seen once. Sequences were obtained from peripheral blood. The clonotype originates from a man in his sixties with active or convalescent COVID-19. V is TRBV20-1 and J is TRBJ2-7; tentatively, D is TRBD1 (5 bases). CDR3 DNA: TGCAGTGCTAGTCAACCTCAGGGCCGCTGGTCCTACGAGCAGTACTTC. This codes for CSASQPQGRWSYEQYF.